This TCR beta chain was documented in a study of blood T cell repertoires in COVID-19. Enrolled through a virtual design, the participants were between about 18 and 100 years of age and came from 24 US areas. Trimming took 0 bases from V and 5 from J; bases not matched to a gene: 4. The CDR3 has 15 residues. CDR1 MNHEY and CDR2 SVGEGT come from the germline V gene. Libraries were prepared by immunoSEQ multiplex PCR; TCRdb keeps only in-frame clonotypes and omits some of them. Of about 250,000 clones listed, approximately 86% are singletons. This rearrangement joins TRBV6-2 or TRBV6-3 to TRBJ1-5, with 7 bases that match TRBD1. The sequence was collected from a woman aged 25 to 39 with acute COVID-19. Sequenced: PBMCs or T cells enriched from blood (not recorded which). CDR3 protein: CASSYSTGEDQPQHF. The CDR3 DNA sequence: TGTGCCAGCAGTTACTCTACAGGGGAGGATCAGCCCCAGCATTTT.